The present entry profiles one TCR beta chain with its context. CDR1 is GTSNPN, CDR2 SVGIG, per germline (reference sequence). Trimming removed 2 bases at V and 4 bases at J, with 14 bases between. This CDR3 is built from 14 residues. The sample belongs to a study of chemoradiotherapy in HPV16-positive cancers. The protocol was immunoSEQ multiplex PCR, while the TCRdb copy is restricted to in-frame clones and leaves out a portion. The sample has 8,500 to 9,000 clones, around 74% seen once. Collection took place from a patient who underwent chemoradiotherapy. The TCR originated in a human donor with HPV-associated anogenital cancer. This rearrangement joins TRBV30 to TRBJ1-1; no definite D call. CDR3 coding DNA: TGTGCCTGGAGTAGGATGGGCCTGCGCACTGAAGCTTTCTTT. Its protein is CAWSRMGLRTEAFF.